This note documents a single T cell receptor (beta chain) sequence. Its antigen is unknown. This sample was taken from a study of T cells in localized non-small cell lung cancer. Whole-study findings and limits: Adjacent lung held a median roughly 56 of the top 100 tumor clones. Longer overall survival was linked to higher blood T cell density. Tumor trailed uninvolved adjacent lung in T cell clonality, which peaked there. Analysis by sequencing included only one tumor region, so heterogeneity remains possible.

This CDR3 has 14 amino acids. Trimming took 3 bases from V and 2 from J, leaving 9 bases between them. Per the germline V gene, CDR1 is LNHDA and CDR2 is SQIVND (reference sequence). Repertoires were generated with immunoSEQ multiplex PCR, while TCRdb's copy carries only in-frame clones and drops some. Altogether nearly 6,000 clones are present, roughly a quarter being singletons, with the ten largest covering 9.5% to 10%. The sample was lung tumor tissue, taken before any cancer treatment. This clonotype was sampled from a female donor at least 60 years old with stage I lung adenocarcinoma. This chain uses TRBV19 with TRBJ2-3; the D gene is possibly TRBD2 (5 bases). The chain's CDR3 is CASSILDFTDTQYF. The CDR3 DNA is TGTGCCAGTAGTATCCTGGACTTCACAGATACGCAGTATTTT.